This TCR beta chain was identified during a study of blood T cells in healthy people across ages (dated by TCRdb to 2013 to 2016). Describing the broader study: In model experiments, roughly one uniquely barcoded TCR beta cDNA molecule per two T cells was captured by template switching. To track age-related changes in TCR beta repertoire diversity, the study relied on deep sequencing normalized with unique cDNA molecular identifiers. Four age groups were formed from the donors: young (average approximately 16 years), middle-aged (around 40), aged (over 55) and long-lived (approximately 80). Using the same blood draw, the study looked at two additional independent replicas of 1 million unique cDNA reads for two donors, one aged 18 to 30 and the other aged 80 or older. Beyond this particular receptor, the publication reports: Observed TCR beta diversity per million T cells fell roughly linearly with age, and a significant reduction was already apparent by age about 43. Since profiling was done on bulk unsorted PBMCs, naive and antigen-experienced compartments could not be conclusively compared. Compared with the aged group, the long-lived group had more naive CD4+ T cells, fewer expanded clones and increased TCR diversity, a pattern suggesting age selection. Donor CMV infection status was unknown, potentially confounding age-related changes in expanded clonotypes. Observed TCR beta diversity correlated strongly with the percentage of naive T cells measured by flow cytometry. Estimates of total diversity based on one million sequenced T cells were considered lower bounds and underestimates.

Preparation of the library involved 5' RACE. Data came from an Illumina HiSeq 2500. A second PCR of about 7 to 12 cycles was run with a J-beta primer mix and a sample-barcoded 5' primer. Each TCR beta cDNA molecule received a unique molecular identifier from a template-switch 5' adaptor carrying 12 random nucleotides. Each sample yielded at least 2.5 million CDR3-containing paired-end reads. All of the RNA was converted into first-strand cDNA using the Mint cDNA synthesis kit, with a TRBC-specific oligonucleotide serving as the primer. Following uracil-DNA glycosylase treatment, a first 18-cycle PCR with universal primers M1SS and BC2_uni_R was performed on all cDNA. The authors' pipeline ran thus. For normalization, 1 million high-quality reads, each with a distinct molecular identifier, were randomly selected from each sample. Instead of being binned into consensus sequences, reads with shared molecular identifiers were discarded. MiTCR, set to a Q25 quality threshold and the strictest error-elimination algorithm, was used for CDR3 identification, clonotype clustering and error correction. A nonparametric unseen species model with Euler transformation was used to estimate a lower bound on total TCR beta diversity. The public reads were reanalyzed by TCRdb: fastp trimming at Q25, MiXCR alignment, in-frame beta chains only. Rows with one shared CDR3 protein collapse into an entry with the most common genes and DNA. TCRdb, not the original authors, processed these V and J calls. The sample table records approximately 900,000 distinct CDR3 sequences; 25% to 35% of these occur just once. The leading ten clones occupy about 9.4% of the sample.

Of note for this clonotype: Its specific antigen is unknown. Qualities for individual bases were not recorded, and no much larger clone is one base off.

The roughly 39 donors, aged roughly 6 to 100 years, were systemically healthy Caucasian individuals from Russia. Each donor gave approximately 9.3 milliliters of peripheral blood, collected into EDTA-treated Vacutainer tubes. Ficoll-Paque density-gradient centrifugation was used to isolate PBMCs, with at least 6 million per sample. Trizol reagent was used to extract total RNA from PBMCs, with at least 5.5 micrograms per sample. The percentages of naive CD45RAhigh/CD27high T cells were determined by flow cytometry on a PBMC aliquot from every donor. Clipping removes 3 bases from V and 2 bases from J, with 10 as the unmatched junction base count. The CDR3 covers 17 residues, taking in both the cysteine and the phenylalanine. Only the CDR3 part of the read is kept: 51 bases, read in frame from the first base. The germline V gene supplies CDR1 MDHEN and CDR2 SYDVKM. These data were likewise used in another study, on T cells of mothers and their children. The second paper further reports: Donors were nine systemically healthy Caucasian individuals: three mothers and their six children. cDNA synthesis used all of the extracted RNA, with approximately 1.4 ug of RNA in each 15 ul reaction. In the second PCR, the M1S primer added sample barcodes and 2-4 random nucleotides. More than 9.5 million TCR beta CDR3 reads were obtained from each mother, and about 3 million reads were obtained from each child. Thymic selection shapes the output of TCR recombination in a similar way in related and unrelated pairs, and inherited differences have a minor effect. Normalized repertoire overlap was always slightly but never significantly higher in related than unrelated mother-child pairs. No persistent microchimeric T cell clones were detected, at a sensitivity of 80 to 100 clones per million clonotypes. The study used deep NGS to compare TCR beta repertoires of mothers and children, seeking features distinguishing related mother-child pairs from unrelated individuals. On average, the children were roughly 12 +/- 4 years old, while the mothers were approximately 40 +/- 4 years old. After adapter ligation with NEBNext reagents, the libraries were sequenced on Illumina HiSeq 2000 with 100+100 nt paired-end reads. Mother and child libraries were prepared a month apart and sequenced in separate runs to prevent cross-contamination. For each donor, somewhere between roughly 450,000 and 2,000,000 distinct TCR beta clonotypes were identified. Naive TCR beta clonotypes were estimated from low-frequency clonotypes matched to each donor's FACS-determined naive share, without sorting.

The TCR was taken from a woman aged 40 to 49 in good health. The sequence joins TRBV28 to TRBJ2-3; 8 middle bases align to TRBD2. Sequencing input: blood. The CDR3 protein sequence reads: CASSFRKTSADTDTQYF. The DNA is as follows: TGTGCCAGCAGTTTCCGCAAGACTAGCGCTGACACAGATACGCAGTATTTT.